This T cell receptor beta chain stems from a study of T cell responses to AZD1222 COVID-19 vaccine. Study-level results: Spike-wide vaccine-associated CD4 TCRs dominated at 160-218 and 743-854. White British donors predominated, females outnumbered males, and clonal diversity was possibly underestimated. Only five or six people who got AZD1222 tested seropositive at baseline.

Between the trimmed V and J ends, which lost 3 bases and 5 bases, there was a span of 10 bases. The CDR3 has 13 residues. Produced via immunoSEQ multiplex PCR; TCRdb's table is partial and in-frame only. The sample has nearly 110,000 clones; 85% to 95% are singletons. Points on this clone: Antigen: not known.

This TCR derives from an adult who received the AZD1222 COVID-19 vaccine. The sequences come from peripheral blood, collected 28 days after the second AZD1222 dose. This chain links TRBV12-3 or TRBV12-4 with TRBJ1-2; D gene ambiguous. In DNA form, the CDR3 reads TGTGCCAGCAGTTTCAGTCTCCGTTATGGCTACACCTTC. It specifies CASSFSLRYGYTF.